The 25 T cell receptor beta chains in this list originate from one sample, sequenced in a study of post-analysis software for immune sequencing data. Unique molecular identifiers tagged the TCR beta cDNA libraries. TCRdb itself ran the PCR reads through MiXCR, one entry per CDR3 protein. There are about 430,000 distinct CDR3 sequences in the sample; 30% to 40% occur only once, and about 7.6% lies in the top ten. The antigens of these receptors remain unknown. Whole-study findings and limits: About five TRBV segments, including TRBV5-6, TRBV5-1 and TRBV20-1, were more frequent in patients than controls.

The sample consisted of blood. The receptor source for this set is a girl aged 2-10 years with multiple sclerosis.

J is TRBJ1-5 and V is TRBV20-1, with D unclear. Germline CDR1 is DFQATT and CDR2 is SNEGSKA (reference sequence). The CDR3 is 15 amino acids. V dropped 1 base and J dropped 2 bases, with 12 bases sitting between them. Written as DNA, the CDR3 is TGCAGTGCTAGAGCAAACCCTGGGCGCAATCAGCCCCAGCATTTT. It yields the protein CSARANPGRNQPQHF.

This sequence joins TRBV9 and TRBJ2-3; a weak D match, TRBD2 (6 bases). There are 16 residues in the CDR3. V lost 3 bases and J lost 4, with 18 bases in between. Germline CDR1 is SGDLS and CDR2 is YYNGEE. The CDR3 reads CASSGSGTVPADTQYF. The DNA of the CDR3 is TGTGCCAGCAGCGGATCCGGGACTGTCCCCGCAGATACGCAGTATTTT.

The chain recombines TRBV2 with TRBJ2-1; D may match TRBD1 or TRBD2 (5 bases each). Trimming shortened V by 7 bases and J by 5 bases, and 18 bases separated the two germline ends. The CDR3 runs to 15 residues. Germline CDR1 and CDR2: SNHLY and FYNNEI. The CDR3 region has the DNA TGTGCCAGCAAAGAGGGGCTGAGTGGGGACAATGAGCAGTTCTTC. Protein sequence: CASKEGLSGDNEQFF. Full variable domain (missing parts from reference TRBV2 and TRBJ2-1): EPEVTQTPSHQVTQMGQEVILRCVPISNHLYFYWYRQILGQKVEFLVSFYNNEISEKSEIFDDQFSVERPDGSNFTLKIRSTKLEDSAMYFCASKEGLSGDNEQFFGPGTRLTVL.

V usage is TRBV20-1 and J usage is TRBJ2-1; 8 positions agree with TRBD1. Trimming took 4 bases from V and 4 from J; bases not matched to a gene: 6. The CDR3 sequence is 14 residues long. Germline V CDR1 and CDR2: DFQATT, SNEGSKA (reference sequence). The chain's CDR3 is CSATGGPVYNEQFF. CDR3 sequence (DNA): TGCAGTGCTACAGGGGGCCCCGTTTACAATGAGCAGTTCTTC.

This clonotype was found a few times. A clone one base away is much larger, so this may be a read error. The chain joins TRBV12-3 or TRBV12-4 to TRBJ1-2; D may be TRBD1 (5 bases). The V gene lost 9 bases and the J gene lost 4 bases, with 21 bases spanning the gap. This CDR3 spans 15 amino acids. CDR3 sequence: CASAVVGVNSYGYTF. CDR3 DNA sequence: TGTGCCAGTGCAGTTGTAGGGGTGAACTCCTATGGCTACACCTTC.

This chain links TRBV7-8 with TRBJ2-1; TRBD2 agrees at 10 bases. The CDR3 has 19 residues. The germline gives CDR1 SGHVS, CDR2 FQNEAQ. With V trimmed by 0 bases and J by 0 bases, 8 bases remained unmatched. The CDR3 is CASSLAPLAGPPSYNEQFF. CDR3 in DNA: TGTGCCAGCAGCTTAGCGCCACTAGCGGGGCCACCCTCCTACAATGAGCAGTTCTTC.

V is TRBV7-2 and J is TRBJ1-5; 7 bases map to TRBD1. The CDR3 has 14 amino acids. The ends lost 5 bases at V and 6 bases at J; junction bases unmatched: 7. From germline, CDR1 is SGHTA and CDR2 FQGNSA. The CDR3: CASSPRQGAQPQHF. In DNA form, the CDR3 reads TGTGCCAGCAGCCCTAGACAGGGTGCTCAGCCCCAGCATTTT.

The chain couples TRBV9 to TRBJ1-5; 7 nucleotides agree with TRBD1. This CDR3 has 19 residues. V dropped 2 bases and J dropped 5; count of bases not matched to a gene: 19. Germline lookup yields CDR1 SGDLS and CDR2 YYNGEE. CDR3 sequence: CASSVPTMNTGVRDQPQHF. CDR3 bases: TGTGCCAGCAGCGTCCCAACTATGAACACAGGGGTGCGCGATCAGCCCCAGCATTTT.

This clonotype was counted only a few times. This sequence joins TRBV24-1 and TRBJ2-1; D gene uncertain. The V end lost 5 bases, the J end lost 6 bases, and 10 bases lay between the germline ends. The CDR3 loop spans 13 amino acids. Germline V gene data show CDR1 as KGHDR and CDR2 as SFDVKD. The CDR3 loop is CATSVVWGNEQFF. The CDR3 DNA reads as TGTGCCACCAGTGTCGTATGGGGCAATGAGCAGTTCTTC.

Here the CDR3 DNA reads TGTGCCATCGGGGCGGCAGGGGACGAGACCCAGTACTTC. Amino acid sequence: CAIGAAGDETQYF. The V gene is TRBV10-3, the J gene TRBJ2-5, with a possible D match to TRBD1 (6 bases). This CDR3 region has 13 residues. V lost 8 bases, J lost 5 bases, and 15 bases lay in between. CDR1 is ENHRY, CDR2 SYGVKD, per germline.

The chain joins TRBV18 to TRBJ1-2, with D possibly being TRBD1 (5 bases). Germline V CDR1 and CDR2: KGHSH, LQKENI. V dropped 4 bases and J dropped 5 bases, with 11 bases sitting between them. This CDR3 has 13 amino acids. In DNA form, the CDR3 reads TGTGCCAGCTCACTTCAGGGTGGATATGGCTACACCTTC. Its protein product is CASSLQGGYGYTF.

This clonotype was detected a few times. V and J are TRBV20-1 and TRBJ2-1, with 7 bases identical to TRBD1. This CDR3 comprises 14 residues. The germline V gene has CDR1 DFQATT and CDR2 SNEGSKA (reference sequence). V shed 2 bases, J shed 9 bases, and the junction held 10 bases outside the gene matches. The CDR3 nucleotides are TGCAGTGCTAGAACCCCCGGACAGGAAAGTGAGCAGTTCTTC. This encodes CSARTPGQESEQFF.

This clonotype was observed a few times. The V and J genes are TRBV6-6 and TRBJ2-1; no firm D call. Germline-derived CDR1 and CDR2 are MNHNY and SVGAGI (reference sequence). The CDR3 has 11 amino acids. The ends were cut back, 2 bases at V and 8 bases at J, with 4 bases in the middle. CDR3 nucleotides: TGTGCCAGCAGTTACGAGGATGAGCAGTTCTTC. Its translation is CASSYEDEQFF.

The gene calls are TRBV11-2 and TRBJ2-1, with D tentatively TRBD1 (6 bases). The germline gives CDR1 SGHAT, CDR2 FQNNGV. This CDR3 has 18 residues. The V end lost 4 bases, the J end lost 5 bases, and 24 bases lay between the germline ends. CDR3 sequence: CASSSPPGAPDHNNEQFF. CDR3 coding DNA: TGTGCCAGCAGCTCTCCTCCAGGGGCGCCCGATCATAACAATGAGCAGTTCTTC.

The rearrangement links TRBV5-6 to TRBJ2-7, with 9 bases lining up with TRBD2. Unmatched junction bases numbered 11, after V lost 3 bases and J lost 7 bases. Germline CDR1 SGHDT, CDR2 YYEEEE. The CDR3 loop spans 15 amino acids. CDR3 nucleotide sequence: TGTGCCAGCAGCTCTCCGGGACTAGCAAACAATGAGCAGTACTTC. As protein: CASSSPGLANNEQYF.

There are a few counts of this clonotype. The chain recombines TRBV12-3 or TRBV12-4 with TRBJ2-1; D is tentatively TRBD1 or TRBD2 (6 bases each). The CDR3 length is 15 residues. V lost 4 bases to trimming and J lost 4 bases, with 14 bases between them. CDR3 bases: TGTGCCAGCAGTTGGAGGGGGACAACTTACAATGAGCAGTTCTTC. Its protein is CASSWRGTTYNEQFF.

The chain links TRBV7-2 to TRBJ2-5; D unresolved. The closer fit of TRBJ2-7 to the DNA end suggests the J call may be wrong. Germline V gives CDR1 SGHTA, CDR2 FQGNSA. This CDR3 is built from 11 residues. The CDR3 nucleotides are TGTGCCAGCAGCCACGTGCACGAGCAGTACTTC. Protein: CASSHVHEQYF.

Comments on this clonotype: Being one base from a much bigger clone, this may be a read error. CDR3 sequence: CTSSQAGTGYEYF. DNA for the CDR3: TGTACCAGCAGCCAGGCCGGGACAGGGTATGAGTACTTC. The chain joins TRBV3-1 to TRBJ2-5, with TRBD1 identical over 9 bases. This CDR3 region has 13 residues. Germline V gene data show CDR1 as LGHDT and CDR2 as YNNKEL (reference sequence).

In its sample, this clonotype was seen a few times. The J gene is TRBJ2-7, the V gene TRBV6-5; 8 nucleotides agree with TRBD2. The V and J ends lost 6 bases and 11 bases, in that order; junction bases with no gene match: 12. CDR1 MNHEY and CDR2 SVGAGI come from the germline V gene. This CDR3 is 13 amino acids long. CDR3 sequence reads: CASSVPSGREEYF. The CDR3 coding sequence is TGTGCCAGCAGCGTACCCAGCGGGAGAGAGGAGTACTTC.

The table lists this clonotype with a few counts. V and J are TRBV29-1 and TRBJ2-7, with 10 positions matching TRBD1. V gave up 4 bases and J gave up 3 bases; unmatched junction bases: 3. The germline V gene encodes CDR1 SQVTM and CDR2 ANQGSEA. The CDR3 sequence is 13 residues long. The CDR3 loop is CSVAGDRGYEQYF. As DNA, the CDR3 is TGCAGCGTTGCCGGGGACAGGGGCTACGAGCAGTACTTC.

V and J are TRBV10-3 and TRBJ1-1, with 9 bases lining up with TRBD1. Germline V gene data show CDR1 as ENHRY and CDR2 as SYGVKD. The V segment lost 4 bases and the J segment 2 bases; nucleotides outside the gene matches: 2. This CDR3 has 14 amino acids. CDR3 nucleotides: TGTGCCATCAGTGCGGACAGGGGTAACACTGAAGCTTTCTTT. Protein sequence: CAISADRGNTEAFF.

As concerns this clonotype: One end of the junction fails to match germline, which may point to a read error. The chain joins TRBV11-1 to TRBJ2-3; 12 nucleotides match TRBD2. The germline gives CDR1 SGHAT, CDR2 FQDESV (reference sequence). This CDR3 is 16 amino acids long. CDR3 in amino acids: CASSPTSGRLADAQYF. The DNA of the CDR3 is TGTGCCAGCAGCCCAACTAGCGGGAGGCTGGCAGATGCGCAGTATTTT.

This clonotype occurred a few times. J is TRBJ2-7 and V is TRBV12-3 or TRBV12-4; 10 bases align to TRBD2. With 5 bases clipped from V and 1 base from J, the junction kept 8 bases outside the gene matches. The CDR3 is 16 amino acids. CDR3 bases: TGTGCCAGCAGTCCCCTAGCGGGAGTCTTATCCTACGAGCAGTACTTC. It translates to CASSPLAGVLSYEQYF.

This clonotype occurred a few times. The chain combines TRBV19 with TRBJ2-4, with 9 nucleotides matching TRBD1. Losses at the gene ends were 1 base for V and 1 base for J; bases not matched to a gene: 11. The germline CDR1 and CDR2 sequences are LNHDA and SQIVND (reference sequence). CDR3 length: 19 residues. CDR3 protein: CASSIGPLRTGVAKNIQYF. The CDR3 coding sequence is TGTGCCAGTAGTATAGGCCCTCTGAGGACAGGGGTGGCCAAAAACATTCAGTACTTC.

The chain recombines TRBV10-2 with TRBJ2-5; possible D gene TRBD1, 5 bases. The CDR3 has 11 residues. The V end was cut by 7 bases, the J end by 5 bases, with 8 bases between. Germline V CDR1 and CDR2: WSHSY, SAAADI. The CDR3 sequence is CASKQGETQYF. The CDR3 DNA reads TGCGCCAGCAAGCAGGGTGAGACCCAGTACTTC.